The 17 T cell receptor beta chains in this list originate from one sample, sequenced in a study of cytomegalovirus exposure and HLA in healthy donors. The PCR ran on 60 Vbeta and 13 Jbeta primers. TCRdb's table, derived via immunoSEQ multiplex PCR, lists solely in-frame clones and lacks some. The data contain roughly 120,000 clones, 15% of them singletons. The specimen sequenced was PBMCs. All receptors come from a woman aged 18-29 years in good health and CMV-seronegative.

CDR3 loop: CASSLSRERGYEQYF. CDR3 bases: TGCGCCAGCAGCCTCTCCAGGGAAAGGGGCTACGAGCAGTACTTC. The rearrangement links TRBV4-1 to TRBJ2-7, with a possible D match to TRBD1 (5 bases). Deletions cut 4 bases from V and 3 bases from J, with 16 bases between. The CDR3 length is 15 residues. CDR1 and CDR2 (germline): MGHRA, YSYEKL.

The CDR3 loop is CAWSDRVSFF. The CDR3 coding sequence is TGTGCCTGGAGCGACAGGGTGTCTTTCTTT. This sequence joins TRBV30 and TRBJ1-1, with TRBD1 matching 7 bases. The CDR3 is 10 residues long. J was trimmed by 12 bases and V by 3 bases; bases with no gene match: 4. CDR1 and CDR2 (germline): GTSNPN, SVGIG (reference sequence).

The genes are TRBV2 and TRBJ2-2, with 15 bases that match TRBD2. This CDR3 comprises 16 residues. From germline, CDR1 is SNHLY and CDR2 FYNNEI. V trimming: 1 base; J trimming: 13 bases; junction bases outside the gene matches: 7. CDR3 DNA: TGTGCCAGCAGTGAAGGCCCCGGACTAGCGGGAGGGCGGCTGTTTTTT. Translated, it gives CASSEGPGLAGGRLFF. The variable domain in full, completed from reference TRBV2 and TRBJ2-2, reads EPEVTQTPSHQVTQMGQEVILRCVPISNHLYFYWYRQILGQKVEFLVSFYNNEISEKSEIFDDQFSVERPDGSNFTLKIRSTKLEDSAMYFCASSEGPGLAGGRLFFGEGSRLTVL.

The chain links TRBV4-3 to TRBJ1-2, with D unclear. The CDR3 consists of 13 residues. The V gene lost 4 bases and the J gene lost 8 bases, with 14 bases spanning the gap. Germline CDR1 and CDR2: LGHNA and YSLEER. The CDR3: CASSPSKGGGYTF. CDR3 in DNA: TGCGCCAGCAGCCCCTCAAAGGGCGGGGGCTACACCTTC.

V is TRBV9 and J is TRBJ2-3; 10 bases match TRBD2. Per the germline V gene, CDR1 is SGDLS and CDR2 is YYNGEE. The CDR3 runs 16 residues. The V and J ends lost 3 bases and 5 bases, in that order; junction bases with no gene match: 9. CDR3 in amino acids: CASSAPLAGIRDTQYF. The CDR3 bases are TGTGCCAGCAGCGCACCACTAGCGGGGATACGAGATACGCAGTATTTT.

Comments on this clone: Relative to the germline gene, one junction end is altered; a read error may explain this. The rearrangement links TRBV14 to TRBJ2-2, with 7 bases matching TRBD1. The CDR3 contains 17 residues. CDR1 and CDR2 from the germline V gene are SGHDN and FVKESK. CDR3 sequence reads: CASSLIRQGANAGELFF. CDR3 in DNA: TGTGCCAGCAGCCTCATACGACAGGGAGCGAACGCCGGGGAGCTGTTTTTT.

This clone has only a few counts. V and J are TRBV18 and TRBJ2-7, with 14 bases identical to TRBD2. CDR1 and CDR2 from the germline V gene are KGHSH and LQKENI. The CDR3 is 14 amino acids. J lost 4 bases, V lost 5 bases, and 1 base had no gene match. The CDR3 coding sequence is TGTGCCAGCTCAGGGACTAGCGGGAGTTACGAGCAGTACTTC. Translated: CASSGTSGSYEQYF.

The gene calls are TRBV6-6 and TRBJ1-4; 7 nucleotides align to TRBD1. CDR1 is MNHNY, CDR2 SVGAGI, per germline (reference sequence). CDR3 size: 14 residues. The V gene end was trimmed by 6 bases and the J gene end by 8 bases; junction bases not matched to a gene: 9. CDR3 nucleotides: TGTGCCAGCAGATCGACAGGGAATCGGGAAAAACTGTTTTTT. It translates to CASRSTGNREKLFF.

The chain employs TRBV6-5 and TRBJ2-7; D may be TRBD2 (5 bases). This CDR3 has 12 residues. Deletions cut 6 bases from V and 6 bases from J, with 12 bases between. Looked up from germline, CDR1 is MNHEY and CDR2 is SVGAGI. The CDR3 here is CASSPGLGEQYF. CDR3 coding DNA: TGTGCCAGCAGCCCCGGACTGGGCGAGCAGTACTTC.

This clone was counted between two and nine times. The chain links TRBV25-1 to TRBJ1-4, with 8 bases matching TRBD1. Unmatched junction bases numbered 14, after V lost 3 bases and J lost 8 bases. This CDR3 region has 17 residues. The germline V gene has CDR1 MGHDK and CDR2 SYGVNS. Here the CDR3 reads CASSDWGAGTGGEKLFF. The CDR3 nucleotides are TGTGCCAGCAGTGATTGGGGCGCCGGGACAGGAGGGGAAAAACTGTTTTTT.

This clone was detected a few times. This chain uses TRBV19 with TRBJ1-3; the D is unclear. There are 14 residues in the CDR3. The germline CDR1 and CDR2 sequences are LNHDA and SQIVND (reference sequence). The germline V and J ends were trimmed by 8 bases and 0 bases, with 11 bases remaining between them. CDR3 nucleotide sequence: TGTGCCAGTTGGAGTGGGAGCTCTGGAAACACCATATATTTT. Protein sequence: CASWSGSSGNTIYF. The variable domain in full, with the rest retrieved from reference TRBV19 and TRBJ1-3, is DGGITQSPKYLFRKEGQNVTLSCEQNLNHDAMYWYRQDPGQGLRLIYYSQIVNDFQKGDIAEGYSVSREKKESFPLTVTSAQKNPTAFYLCASWSGSSGNTIYFGEGSWLTVV.

The V gene is TRBV9, the J gene TRBJ2-1, with a tentative D call TRBD2 (6 bases). The V gene lost 4 bases and the J gene lost 6 bases, with 20 bases spanning the gap. The CDR3 length is 16 residues. Per the germline V gene, CDR1 is SGDLS and CDR2 is YYNGEE. The CDR3 region has the DNA TGTGCCAGCAGCCCCTCGAGACTAGGATCGGGCAATGAGCAGTTCTTC. Protein sequence: CASSPSRLGSGNEQFF.

This clone has just a few counts. V gene TRBV6-5 combines with J gene TRBJ1-2; the D is unclear. The germline gives CDR1 MNHEY, CDR2 SVGAGI. There are 14 residues in the CDR3. V was cut by 5 bases and J by 0 bases, with 10 bases left in between. The CDR3 coding sequence is TGTGCCAGCAGTCAATCCGGGGCTAACTATGGCTACACCTTC. The encoded protein is CASSQSGANYGYTF.

This clone turned up a few times. The gene calls are TRBV2 and TRBJ2-7; 11 bases align to TRBD2. Per the germline V gene, CDR1 is SNHLY and CDR2 is FYNNEI. J gave up 6 bases and V 4 bases, and 8 bases lay outside the gene matches. The CDR3 has 15 residues. CDR3 amino acids: CASSVLAGAGGEQYF. CDR3 coding DNA: TGTGCCAGCAGTGTACTAGCGGGAGCGGGAGGCGAGCAGTACTTC.

This clone has only a few counts. The genes are TRBV15 and TRBJ2-3; D gene uncertain. The CDR3 is 12 residues long. Trimming stripped 3 bases from V and 4 bases from J, with 5 bases between. CDR1 and CDR2 (germline): LNHNV, YYDKDF (reference sequence). The CDR3 protein is CATSRLSDTQYF. The CDR3 nucleotides are TGTGCCACCAGCAGGTTATCAGATACGCAGTATTTT.

In its sample, this clone was seen a few times. This chain links TRBV7-8 with TRBJ2-6; 8 bases match TRBD1. Germline trimming cut 5 bases from V and 1 base from J; bases unmatched to any gene: 13. Germline values: CDR1 SGHVS, CDR2 FQNEAQ. The CDR3 extends over 19 amino acids. Written as DNA, the CDR3 is TGTGCCAGCAGCCGGGACAGGTTATCCTGGGGGTCTGGGGCCAACGTCCTGACTTTC. It is translated as CASSRDRLSWGSGANVLTF.

The table lists this clone with a few counts. Germline and junction disagree at one end, which may indicate a read error. V usage is TRBV7-9 and J usage is TRBJ1-5; TRBD1 aligns across 7 bases. The germline gives CDR1 SEHNR, CDR2 FQNEAQ (reference sequence). The CDR3 sequence is 13 residues long. CDR3: CASSLTGDQPQHF. Written as DNA, the CDR3 is TGTGCCAGCAGCTTAACAGGGGATCAACCCCAGCATTTT. The whole variable domain, remainder taken from reference TRBV7-9 and TRBJ1-5, is DTGVSQNPRHKITKRGQNVTFRCDPISEHNRLYWYRQTLGQGPEFLTYFQNEAQLEKSRLLSDRFSAERPKGSFSTLEIQRTEQGDSAMYLCASSLTGDQPQHFGDGTRLSIL.